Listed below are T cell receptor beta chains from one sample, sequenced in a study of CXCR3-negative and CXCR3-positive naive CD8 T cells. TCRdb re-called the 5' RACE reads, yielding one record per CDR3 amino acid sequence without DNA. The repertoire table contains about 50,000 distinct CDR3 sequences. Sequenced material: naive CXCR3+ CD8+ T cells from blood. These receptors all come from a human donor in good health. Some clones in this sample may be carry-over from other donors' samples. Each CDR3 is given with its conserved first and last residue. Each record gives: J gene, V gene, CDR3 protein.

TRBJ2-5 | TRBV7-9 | CASRPGVPQETQYF
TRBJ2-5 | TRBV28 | CASSKLVAQETQYF
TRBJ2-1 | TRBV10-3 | CAISEGLFGSGEQFF
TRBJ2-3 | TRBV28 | CASSARLAEITDTQYF
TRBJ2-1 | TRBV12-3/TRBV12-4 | CASSWGNEQFF
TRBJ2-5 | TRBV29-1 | CSVDRAKGTQYF
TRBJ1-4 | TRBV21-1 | CASSKKRTGCGEKLFF
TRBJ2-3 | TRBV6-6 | CASSYSYTDTQYF
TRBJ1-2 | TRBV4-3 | CASSQDLTGGFYGYTF
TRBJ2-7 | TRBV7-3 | CASSPGDSYEQYF
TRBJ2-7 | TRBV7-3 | CASSRDGPTYEQYF
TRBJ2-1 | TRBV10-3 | CAISESGRNEQFF
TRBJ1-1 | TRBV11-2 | CASSSWDREDEAFF
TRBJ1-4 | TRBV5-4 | CASSFGQGEKLFF
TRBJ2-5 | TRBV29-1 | CSSGGGWTQYF
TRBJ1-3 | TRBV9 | CASSVGDGNTIYF
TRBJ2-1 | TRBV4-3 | CASSHAPGQGNNEQFF
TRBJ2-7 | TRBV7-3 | CASSGGESYEQYF
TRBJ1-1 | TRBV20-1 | CSGGGVDEAFF
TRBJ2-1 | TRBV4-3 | CASSQIGGPYNEQFF
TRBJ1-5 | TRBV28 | CASSYVTEGNQPQHF
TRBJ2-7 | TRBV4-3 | CASSQDVYDRGAEQYF
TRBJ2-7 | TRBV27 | CASSSVLGTDIYEQYF
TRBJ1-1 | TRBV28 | CASSFTDREVDEAFF
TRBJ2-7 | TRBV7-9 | CASSVPVGPYEQYF